A selection of T cell receptor beta chains follows, all from one sample in a study of T cell responses to AZD1222 COVID-19 vaccine. The table came from immunoSEQ multiplex PCR; TCRdb's copy has only in-frame clones and leaves some out. This sample has about 180,000 clones, with 88% found just once. Here the sequenced sample was peripheral blood, taken 28 days after the second AZD1222 dose. The receptors originated from an adult who received the AZD1222 COVID-19 vaccine. Both conserved end residues are part of each CDR3. D genes are given only for firm matches. Rows may omit the clone size; those that give it use once, few, many or a size class.

-	TRBV5-5	few	TRBJ2-7	CASSFREWRGYEQYF	TGTGCCAGCAGCTTTCGGGAATGGCGGGGCTACGAGCAGTACTTC
-	TRBV3-1/TRBV3-2	-	TRBJ1-2	CASSQPSGADGYTF	TGTGCCAGCAGCCAACCCTCAGGGGCTGATGGCTACACCTTC
TRBD1	TRBV28	-	TRBJ1-2	CASTPGQGYGYTF	TGTGCCAGCACCCCGGGACAGGGGTATGGCTACACCTTC
-	TRBV7-3	-	TRBJ2-3	CASSASGTAHTQYF	TGTGCCAGCAGCGCCAGCGGGACAGCCCATACGCAGTATTTT
-	TRBV4-1	-	TRBJ2-7	CASSQDRGAMGEQYF	TGCGCCAGCAGCCAAGATCGGGGCGCCATGGGGGAGCAGTACTTC
-	TRBV7-9	-	TRBJ2-7	CASSPGTPPLEQYF	TGTGCCAGCAGCCCCGGGACCCCCCCCCTCGAGCAGTACTTC
-	TRBV28	-	TRBJ2-7	CASSFRLTTYEQYF	TGTGCCAGCAGTTTTAGACTGACTACCTACGAGCAGTACTTC
-	TRBV12-1	-	TRBJ1-5	CASSFRRTGEEGNQPQHF	TGTGCCAGCAGCTTTAGGAGGACAGGGGAGGAAGGCAATCAGCCCCAGCATTTT
TRBD1	TRBV29-1	-	TRBJ1-1	CSVFTLGQGDTEAFF	TGCAGCGTTTTTACCCTTGGACAGGGCGACACTGAAGCTTTCTTT
-	TRBV5-6	-	TRBJ1-2	CASSPGRDYGYTF	TGTGCCAGCAGCCCTGGACGGGACTATGGCTACACCTTC
TRBD1	TRBV28	-	TRBJ2-7	CASSSPGTGYEQYF	TGTGCCAGCAGTAGTCCCGGGACAGGGTACGAGCAGTACTTC
TRBD1	TRBV3-1/TRBV3-2	-	TRBJ1-3	CASSHRQGDGNTIYF	TGTGCCAGCAGCCATAGGCAGGGGGACGGAAACACCATATATTTT
-	TRBV7-8	-	TRBJ1-5	CASSLNEGGNQPQHF	TGTGCCAGCAGCTTAAACGAAGGTGGCAATCAGCCCCAGCATTTT
-	TRBV5-1	-	TRBJ2-2	CASSPGLGELFF	TGCGCCAGCAGCCCAGGGCTCGGGGAGCTGTTTTTT
-	TRBV24-1	-	TRBJ2-2	CATSDPDAQHTGELFF	TGTGCCACCAGTGACCCGGACGCCCAGCACACCGGGGAGCTGTTTTTT
-	TRBV11-3	-	TRBJ1-1	CASSLSRDTEAFF	TGTGCCAGCAGCTTAAGTAGGGACACTGAAGCTTTCTTT
TRBD2	TRBV5-1	-	TRBJ2-6	CASSSSGSSGANVLTF	TGCGCCAGCAGCTCTAGCGGGTCCTCTGGGGCCAACGTCCTGACTTTC
-	TRBV29-1	-	TRBJ2-3	CSARGQGTDTQYF	TGCAGCGCCAGGGGTCAGGGAACAGATACGCAGTATTTT
-	TRBV30	-	TRBJ1-4	CAWSDPGTATNEKLFF	TGTGCCTGGAGTGATCCCGGGACCGCAACTAATGAAAAACTGTTTTTT
-	TRBV19	once	TRBJ1-2	CASSWGQFLNYGYTF	TGTGCCAGTAGTTGGGGTCAGTTTCTTAACTATGGCTACACCTTC
-	TRBV7-9	-	TRBJ1-1	CASSLAPYTEAFF	TGTGCCAGCAGCTTAGCGCCTTACACTGAAGCTTTCTTT
-	TRBV10-3	-	TRBJ2-5	CAISDREETQYF	TGTGCCATCAGTGACAGGGAAGAGACCCAGTACTTC
-	TRBV6-5	-	TRBJ1-2	CASSYSWDGVGYTF	TGTGCCAGCAGTTACTCGTGGGACGGAGTGGGCTACACCTTC
-	TRBV7-2	few	TRBJ2-7	CASSFSYEQYF	TGTGCCAGCAGCTTTTCCTACGAGCAGTACTTC
-	TRBV28	-	TRBJ1-2	CASSSGGRAYYGYTF	TGTGCCAGCAGTTCTGGGGGCAGGGCCTACTATGGCTACACCTTC
TRBD2	TRBV4-3	-	TRBJ2-5	CASSQAGGQETQYF	TGCGCCAGCAGCCAGGCGGGAGGGCAGGAGACCCAGTACTTC
-	TRBV3-1/TRBV3-2	-	TRBJ2-7	CASSQGRGAYEQYF	TGTGCCAGCAGCCAAGGCAGGGGGGCCTACGAGCAGTACTTC
TRBD2	TRBV18	-	TRBJ2-1	CASSPGTSGGATYNEQFF	TGTGCCAGCTCACCGGGGACTAGCGGGGGTGCGACCTACAATGAGCAGTTCTTC
-	TRBV25-1	-	TRBJ2-5	CASSEGIGGYGETQYF	TGTGCCAGCAGTGAAGGTATTGGCGGGTATGGGGAGACCCAGTACTTC
-	TRBV19	-	TRBJ1-6	CASGVTRGGSPLHF	TGTGCCAGTGGCGTCACCCGGGGTGGTTCACCCCTCCACTTT
TRBD1	TRBV14	-	TRBJ1-2	CASSQDIDRGYGYTF	TGTGCCAGCAGCCAAGATATCGACAGGGGCTATGGCTACACCTTC
-	TRBV28	-	TRBJ2-3	CASTRQGRDTQYF	TGTGCCAGCACGAGGCAGGGAAGAGATACGCAGTATTTT
TRBD1	TRBV2	-	TRBJ2-3	CASSEDRGSDTQYF	TGTGCCAGCAGTGAGGACAGGGGATCAGATACGCAGTATTTT
TRBD1	TRBV6-4	-	TRBJ2-3	CASSDVQGRMDTQYF	TGTGCCAGCAGTGATGTACAGGGGCGGATGGATACGCAGTATTTT
TRBD1	TRBV12-3/TRBV12-4	-	TRBJ1-2	CASSQTGDHGYTF	TGTGCCAGCAGTCAGACAGGGGATCATGGCTACACCTTC
TRBD1	TRBV29-1	many	TRBJ1-4	CSVRGLTNEKLFF	TGCAGCGTCAGGGGGCTAACTAATGAAAAACTGTTTTTT
TRBD1	TRBV24-1	-	TRBJ1-2	CATGGDRGYGYTF	TGTGCCACCGGTGGGGACAGGGGCTATGGCTACACCTTC
-	TRBV24-1	-	TRBJ2-5	CATPARWYQETQYF	TGTGCCACCCCTGCCCGGTGGTACCAAGAGACCCAGTACTTC
-	TRBV5-1	few	TRBJ2-7	CASSLEGEQYF	TGCGCCAGCAGCTTGGAGGGGGAGCAGTACTTC
-	TRBV5-1	-	TRBJ2-1	CASSGGQSSYNEQFF	TGCGCCAGCAGCGGAGGACAGTCATCCTACAATGAGCAGTTCTTC
TRBD1	TRBV7-3	-	TRBJ2-2	CASTINQGAGGELFF	TGTGCCAGCACGATTAACCAGGGGGCCGGCGGGGAGCTGTTTTTT
TRBD2	TRBV11-2	few	TRBJ2-3	CATGPVPSGGTDTQYF	TGTGCGACCGGCCCCGTTCCTAGCGGAGGCACAGATACGCAGTATTTT
TRBD2	TRBV4-3	-	TRBJ2-1	CASSQILGLAGENGEQFF	TGCGCCAGCAGCCAGATCCTGGGACTAGCGGGAGAAAACGGTGAGCAGTTCTTC
-	TRBV7-2	-	TRBJ2-1	CASSQQGGRVSYNEQFF	TGTGCCAGCAGCCAGCAGGGGGGGCGAGTCTCCTACAATGAGCAGTTCTTC